These 19 T cell receptor beta chains were all obtained from the same sample, sequenced in a study of blood T cell repertoires in COVID-19. The data were produced by immunoSEQ multiplex PCR, yet TCRdb's version contains in-frame clones alone and is incomplete. In the table there are 250,000 to 350,000 clones, 70% to 90% of which are singletons. The sequenced sample was peripheral blood. These receptors were taken from a woman between 25 and 40 years old with active or convalescent COVID-19.

The chain has TRBV6-2 or TRBV6-3 and TRBJ2-5, with a tentative D call TRBD1 (8 bases). Trimming pared 4 bases from V and 5 bases from J, leaving 20 bases between. CDR3 size: 16 residues. The germline V gene encodes CDR1 MNHEY and CDR2 SVGEGT. CDR3 bases: TGTGCCAGCAGTTCTCCGCGGACAGGGAGGGGGGAGACCCAGTACTTC. Amino acid sequence: CASSSPRTGRGETQYF.

The chain joins TRBV30 to TRBJ2-5; perhaps TRBD1 as D (6 bases). V lost 2 bases to trimming and J lost 2 bases, with 15 bases between them. Germline CDR1 GTSNPN, CDR2 SVGIG (reference sequence). The CDR3 sequence is 15 residues long. CDR3 region: CAWSLGRGMQETQYF. CDR3 nucleotides: TGTGCCTGGAGTCTCGGCAGGGGTATGCAAGAGACCCAGTACTTC. The full variable domain, in which reference TRBV30 and TRBJ2-5 provide the parts outside the CDR3, is SQTIHQWPATLVQPVGSPLSLECTVEGTSNPNLYWYRQAAGRGLQLLFYSVGIGQISSEVPQNLSASRPQDRQFILSSKKLLLSDSGFYLCAWSLGRGMQETQYFGPGTRLLVL.

CDR3 nucleotides: TGTGCCAGCAGTCAGGGGGCCTACGAGCAGTACTTC. As protein: CASSQGAYEQYF. This chain links TRBV6-6 with TRBJ2-7, with TRBD1 identical over 7 bases. This CDR3 contains 12 residues. CDR1 and CDR2 (germline): MNHNY, SVGAGI (reference sequence). V shed 5 bases and J 2 bases; nucleotides not matched to a gene: 0.

This chain connects TRBV10-3 to TRBJ2-7; D is perhaps TRBD2 (6 bases). Germline assignment: CDR1 ENHRY and CDR2 SYGVKD. Trimming removed 6 bases from V and 2 bases from J, with 14 bases in between. This CDR3 spans 14 amino acids. The CDR3 protein is CAISRDGGAYEQYF. The CDR3 DNA is TGTGCCATCAGCCGGGACGGAGGGGCCTACGAGCAGTACTTC.

This clone was picked up one time. The gene calls are TRBV27 and TRBJ2-3; a weak D match, TRBD2 (5 bases). The CDR3 sequence is 16 residues long. The V gene lost 2 bases and the J gene lost 1 base, with 13 bases spanning the gap. In germline, CDR1 is MNHEY, CDR2 SMNVEV (reference sequence). The CDR3 loop reads CASSLGGGLRTDTQYF. The CDR3 nucleotides are TGTGCCAGCAGTTTAGGAGGAGGCCTTCGCACAGATACGCAGTATTTT.

V usage is TRBV27 and J usage is TRBJ2-7; TRBD2 is a possible D gene (5 bases). This CDR3 spans 12 amino acids. CDR1 is MNHEY and CDR2 is SMNVEV in the germline V gene (reference sequence). Trimming stripped 6 bases from V and 5 bases from J, with 11 bases between. CDR3 DNA: TGTGCCAGCAGCCGAGGGCTACACGAGCAGTACTTC. Translated, it gives CASSRGLHEQYF.

The J gene is TRBJ1-1, the V gene TRBV29-1, with TRBD1 as a possible D gene (6 bases). Germline loops: CDR1 SQVTM, CDR2 ANQGSEA. The CDR3 totals 12 residues. V lost 5 bases, J lost 3 bases, and 10 bases lay in between. The CDR3 sequence is CSVQGPYTEAFF. CDR3 in DNA: TGCAGCGTTCAGGGGCCTTACACTGAAGCTTTCTTT.

This chain uses TRBV3-1 (or the pseudogene TRBV3-2) with TRBJ2-1; TRBD2 matches 8 bases. The trim removed 2 bases at V and 9 bases at J, leaving 9 bases unmatched. This CDR3 spans 15 amino acids. Germline CDR1 and CDR2: LGHDT and YNNKEL (reference sequence). The CDR3 sequence: CASSQNTGGIGEQFF. The DNA of the CDR3 is TGTGCCAGCAGCCAAAATACGGGGGGGATTGGTGAGCAGTTCTTC.

This clone was recorded only once. This rearrangement joins TRBV19 to TRBJ1-1; D possibly corresponds to TRBD1 (6 bases). Trimming shortened V by 5 bases and J by 5 bases, and 21 bases separated the two germline ends. The CDR3 consists of 16 residues. Per germline, CDR1 LNHDA and CDR2 SQIVND (reference sequence). The DNA for the CDR3 is TGTGCCAGTAGTCCGACATTCTGGGGGCGATTGACTGAAGCTTTCTTT. It translates to CASSPTFWGRLTEAFF.

V and J are TRBV6-6 and TRBJ2-7, with TRBD1 as a possible D gene (5 bases). V was cut by 2 bases and J by 5 bases, with 13 bases left in between. The length of the CDR3 is 14 residues. CDR1 is MNHNY, CDR2 SVGAGI, per germline (reference sequence). The CDR3 bases are TGTGCCAGCAGTTACATGGCCAGGGCTCACGAGCAGTACTTC. Its translation is CASSYMARAHEQYF.

This clone came up a few times. The V and J genes are TRBV19 and TRBJ1-5; possibly TRBD1 for D (6 bases). V lost 3 bases and J lost 0, with 9 bases in between. The CDR3 runs 15 residues. Germline values: CDR1 LNHDA, CDR2 SQIVND (reference sequence). CDR3 coding DNA: TGTGCCAGTAGTATCAACAGGGCTAGCAATCAGCCCCAGCATTTT. Its protein product is CASSINRASNQPQHF.

The chain carries TRBV6-5 and TRBJ2-5; 16 bases map to TRBD2. Germline trimming cut 7 bases from V and 13 bases from J; bases unmatched to any gene: 9. The length of the CDR3 is 14 residues. Germline V gene data show CDR1 as MNHEY and CDR2 as SVGAGI. In DNA, the CDR3 is TGTGCCAGCACCGTGGGACTAGCGGGGGGGTATTGGTACTTC. It translates to CASTVGLAGGYWYF.

The V and J genes are TRBV28 and TRBJ2-1; 14 bases are shared with TRBD2. V was clipped by 3 bases and J by 7 bases; unmatched bases: 11. The CDR3 has 18 residues. Germline assignment: CDR1 MDHEN and CDR2 SYDVKM. In DNA form, the CDR3 reads TGTGCCAGCAGTTTGGGGACGACTAGCGGGGGGGCGAGTAATGAGCAGTTCTTC. Translated, it gives CASSLGTTSGGASNEQFF.

The chain recombines TRBV10-3 with TRBJ2-7, with a tentative D call TRBD1 (6 bases). V was cut by 3 bases and J by 0 bases, with 9 bases left in between. Germline V gene data show CDR1 as ENHRY and CDR2 as SYGVKD. There are 14 residues in the CDR3. The CDR3 sequence is CAISDPTGSYEQYF. The CDR3 DNA is TGTGCCATCAGTGATCCGACAGGCTCCTACGAGCAGTACTTC.

This chain joins TRBV7-2 and TRBJ1-4; 9 bases map to TRBD1. Per germline, CDR1 SGHTA and CDR2 FQGNSA. The CDR3 extends over 16 amino acids. Trimming took 5 bases from V and 8 from J; bases not matched to a gene: 12. The CDR3 loop reads CASSPRSGTGREKLFF. In nucleotides, the CDR3 is TGTGCCAGCAGCCCCAGAAGTGGGACAGGGAGGGAAAAACTGTTTTTT.

This rearrangement joins TRBV9 to TRBJ2-5; D gene unclear. This CDR3 has 13 residues. Germline V gives CDR1 SGDLS, CDR2 YYNGEE. Trimming left V 0 bases short and J 3 bases short, with 6 bases between. CDR3 loop: CASSVGLEETQYF. The CDR3 DNA sequence: TGTGCCAGCAGCGTAGGGTTAGAAGAGACCCAGTACTTC.

There are a few counts of this clone. This sequence joins TRBV19 and TRBJ1-5, with D unresolved. The V gene's germline CDR1 is LNHDA and CDR2 SQIVND (reference sequence). This CDR3 comprises 12 residues. V was cut by 5 bases and J by 4 bases, with 6 bases left in between. This CDR3 is CASSLQNQPQHF. The CDR3 DNA reads as TGTGCCAGTAGTTTACAGAATCAGCCCCAGCATTTT.

The chain links TRBV7-9 to TRBJ2-2; unclear D gene. V lost 2 bases, J lost 3 bases, and 13 bases lay in between. The CDR3 covers 16 residues. CDR1 is SEHNR and CDR2 is FQNEAQ in the germline V gene (reference sequence). The CDR3 DNA sequence: TGTGCCAGCAGCTTAATGGTGCAGGCCCACACCGGGGAGCTGTTTTTT. Its translation is CASSLMVQAHTGELFF.

V gene TRBV9 combines with J gene TRBJ2-3, with 8 bases lining up with TRBD1. The CDR3 has 15 residues. Germline V gene lookup returns CDR1 SGDLS and CDR2 YYNGEE. The V segment lost 3 bases and the J segment 0 bases; nucleotides outside the gene matches: 3. In DNA, the CDR3 is TGTGCCAGCAGCGCGGGGGACAGGAGCACAGATACGCAGTATTTT. Its translation is CASSAGDRSTDTQYF.